These 28 T cell receptor beta chains came from one sample sequenced in a study of vaccination and CD4 T cells after COVID-19. Their specific antigens are unknown. The assay that was used to sequence DNA from cultured CD4+ T cells was the Oncomine TCR Beta short-read assay. Each CDR3 protein gets one entry after TCRdb re-called the PCR reads with MiXCR. Of some 9,300 distinct CDR3 sequences in the sample, roughly 64% were seen once. Treatment noted: approximately nine-day PBMC culture with coronavirus spike peptide pools or control peptides (ViraFEST assay). The sequenced sample was CD4+ T cells from blood, cultured in vitro. The receptor set was obtained from a human donor who had recovered from COVID-19.

The genes are TRBV7-2 and TRBJ2-5; 8 bases map to TRBD1. This CDR3 has 14 amino acids. Germline V gives CDR1 SGHTA, CDR2 FQGNSA. V trimming: 4 bases; J trimming: 5 bases; junction bases outside the gene matches: 6. CDR3 nucleotide sequence: TGTGCCAGCAGCTCCAACAGGGGGAGGGAGACCCAGTACTTC. Protein product: CASSSNRGRETQYF.

This clonotype has just a few counts. The chain links TRBV24-1 to TRBJ2-6; D unclear. CDR1 and CDR2 from the germline V gene are KGHDR and SFDVKD. There are 16 residues in the CDR3. V was pared by 3 bases and J by 0 bases, with 8 bases between. CDR3 coding DNA: TGTGCCACCAGTGATGTACGCGGCTCTGGGGCCAACGTCCTGACTTTC. Amino acid sequence: CATSDVRGSGANVLTF.

The V call is TRBV7-8, the J call TRBJ2-5, with D perhaps TRBD2 (5 bases). The CDR3 is 14 amino acids. V lost 3 bases and J lost 5, with 13 bases in between. The germline gives CDR1 SGHVS, CDR2 FQNEAQ. The CDR3 reads CASSFSRRGETQYF. CDR3 nucleotide sequence: TGTGCCAGCAGCTTCTCTAGGAGAGGGGAGACCCAGTACTTC.

The rearrangement links TRBV11-1 to TRBJ2-7; 8 bases are a match to TRBD2. Germline V lookup: CDR1 SGHAT, CDR2 FQDESV (reference sequence). This CDR3 contains 14 residues. The V gene end was trimmed by 0 bases and the J gene end by 6 bases; junction bases not matched to a gene: 4. CDR3 DNA: TGTGCCAGCAGCTTAGCCCGACGGGGGGGCGAGCAGTACTTC. It specifies CASSLARRGGEQYF.

The chain employs TRBV4-3 and TRBJ2-3, with D unresolved. This CDR3 region has 15 residues. CDR1 is LGHNA, CDR2 YSLEER, per germline. V lost 0 bases, J lost 6 bases, and 13 bases lay in between. CDR3 sequence: CASSQDYDIGDTQYF. The DNA for the CDR3 is TGCGCCAGCAGCCAAGATTATGACATCGGCGATACGCAGTATTTT.

The chain links TRBV28 to TRBJ1-5; 7 bases align to TRBD1. This CDR3 has 14 amino acids. Trimming cost V 9 bases and J 5 bases; bases outside gene matches: 10. Looked up from germline, CDR1 is MDHEN and CDR2 is SYDVKM. The CDR3 nucleotides read TGTGCCAGTGTGACTGACAGGGATTATCAGCCCCAGCATTTT. Its translation: CASVTDRDYQPQHF.

This clonotype is large by share. The CDR3 sequence: CASRAGQGSPGELFF. The DNA of the CDR3 is TGTGCCAGCAGAGCGGGACAGGGGTCTCCCGGGGAGCTGTTTTTT. The chain joins TRBV6-1 to TRBJ2-2; 10 nucleotides agree with TRBD1. In germline, CDR1 is MNHNS, CDR2 SASEGT. With V trimmed by 6 bases and J by 6 bases, 7 bases remained unmatched. The CDR3 extends over 15 amino acids.

This clonotype rates as large. The chain links TRBV7-2 to TRBJ1-1; D is unclear. CDR3 length: 14 amino acids. Trimming pared 1 base from V and 2 bases from J, leaving 8 bases between. CDR1 and CDR2 (germline): SGHTA, FQGNSA. The DNA for the CDR3 is TGTGCCAGCAGCTTAGGTCCCGCAAACACTGAAGCTTTCTTT. Protein product: CASSLGPANTEAFF.

This chain connects TRBV20-1 to TRBJ1-2, with 7 positions matching TRBD1. J was trimmed by 5 bases and V by 3 bases; bases with no gene match: 3. CDR3 size: 12 residues. The germline V gene has CDR1 DFQATT and CDR2 SNEGSKA (reference sequence). The CDR3: CSASPRGYGYTF. CDR3 nucleotide sequence: TGCAGTGCTAGCCCCAGGGGGTATGGCTACACCTTC.

CDR3 region: CASSPQGPNQPQHF. As DNA, the CDR3 is TGTGCCAGCTCACCACAGGGCCCCAATCAGCCCCAGCATTTT. This chain joins TRBV18 and TRBJ1-5; D unclear. This CDR3 spans 14 amino acids. Trimming shortened V by 1 base and J by 3 bases, and 7 bases separated the two germline ends. Germline lookup yields CDR1 KGHSH and CDR2 LQKENI.

The chain recombines TRBV4-1 with TRBJ1-2; D perhaps matches TRBD1 (6 bases). Germline CDR1 is MGHRA and CDR2 is YSYEKL. The CDR3 runs 15 residues. V was cut by 1 base and J by 3 bases, with 12 bases left in between. CDR3 in DNA: TGCGCCAGCAGCCAAGGCAGGGGATATTACTATGGCTACACCTTC. Protein product: CASSQGRGYYYGYTF.

This CDR3 is CSARTGINEKLFF. CDR3 nucleotide sequence: TGCAGTGCTAGAACAGGGATTAATGAAAAACTGTTTTTT. J is TRBJ1-4 and V is TRBV20-1, with a weak D call TRBD1 (6 bases). V shed 2 bases and J shed 4 bases, with 8 bases lying between them. From germline, CDR1 is DFQATT and CDR2 SNEGSKA (reference sequence). The CDR3 consists of 13 residues.

The rearrangement uses TRBV6-1 and TRBJ1-5; the D gene is possibly TRBD1 (5 bases). Germline loops: CDR1 MNHNS, CDR2 SASEGT. The V end was cut by 6 bases, the J end by 5 bases, with 14 bases between. CDR3 length equals 14 residues. CDR3 nucleotides: TGTGCCAGCAGCCTGGGACCTCTGGATCAGCCCCAGCATTTT. It is translated as CASSLGPLDQPQHF.

The chain employs TRBV4-3 and TRBJ2-3, with a weak D call TRBD2 (6 bases). Germline lookup yields CDR1 LGHNA and CDR2 YSLEER. This CDR3 spans 18 amino acids. V dropped 4 bases and J dropped 1 base, with 21 bases sitting between them. The CDR3 region is CASSPRTSGRARTDTQYF. The CDR3 nucleotides read TGCGCCAGCAGCCCCAGAACCAGCGGGCGAGCACGCACAGATACGCAGTATTTT.

The V gene is TRBV5-1, the J gene TRBJ1-5, with D possibly TRBD1 on 6 matching bases. The CDR3 consists of 15 residues. Trimming took 1 base from V and 6 from J, leaving 14 bases between them. The germline CDR1 and CDR2 sequences are SGHRS and YFSETQ. CDR3 nucleotide sequence: TGCGCCAGCAGCTTGCAGGGATTCAGGGGTCAGCCCCAGCATTTT. Translation: CASSLQGFRGQPQHF.

The chain employs TRBV4-1 and TRBJ2-3; D is possibly TRBD1 (6 bases). From germline, CDR1 is MGHRA and CDR2 YSYEKL. The CDR3 runs to 17 residues. Trimming cost V 1 base and J 0 bases, with 14 bases left between them. CDR3 sequence: CASSQGPTGRSTDTQYF. CDR3 nucleotides: TGCGCCAGCAGCCAAGGGCCGACAGGCCGTAGCACAGATACGCAGTATTTT.

This chain uses TRBV2 with TRBJ1-2; the D gene is possibly TRBD1 (6 bases). Germline values: CDR1 SNHLY, CDR2 FYNNEI. The CDR3 spans 15 residues. V was pared by 3 bases and J by 4 bases, with 15 bases between. CDR3 in DNA: TGTGCCAGCAGTGAGCTCATCAGGGGCATCTATGGCTACACCTTC. Translating gives CASSELIRGIYGYTF.

J is TRBJ1-2 and V is TRBV4-2; 10 nucleotides align to TRBD1. The V and J ends lost 1 base and 5 bases, in that order; junction bases with no gene match: 16. The CDR3 length is 19 residues. From germline, CDR1 is LGHNA and CDR2 YNFKEQ. CDR3 sequence (DNA): TGTGCCAGCAGCCAAGCGGGTCCCCTGGACAGGGGGGGCACATATGGCTACACCTTC. It codes for CASSQAGPLDRGGTYGYTF.

The chain employs TRBV20-1 and TRBJ2-2; 7 bases are shared with TRBD2. Germline CDR1 is DFQATT and CDR2 is SNEGSKA (reference sequence). CDR3 length equals 15 residues. V lost 3 bases to trimming and J lost 7 bases; unmatched junction nucleotides: 11. This chain's CDR3 is CSASHGGMVGGELFF. CDR3 in DNA: TGCAGTGCTAGTCACGGGGGGATGGTGGGCGGGGAGCTGTTTTTT.

V gene TRBV6-1 combines with J gene TRBJ2-3; TRBD1 matches 8 bases. The CDR3 spans 14 residues. Germline lookup yields CDR1 MNHNS and CDR2 SASEGT. With 4 bases clipped from V and 1 base from J, the junction kept 1 base outside the gene matches. The CDR3 nucleotides read TGTGCCAGCAGTGGGGGACAGGGCACAGATACGCAGTATTTT. Translation: CASSGGQGTDTQYF.

The CDR3 nucleotides are TGTGCCAGCAGTTCCAGAATGAACACTGAAGCTTTCTTT. Translated, it gives CASSSRMNTEAFF. The chain employs TRBV6-5 and TRBJ1-1; D uncertain. Trimming took off 4 bases at V and 0 bases at J, with 6 bases between the two ends. The CDR3 is 13 amino acids. Germline assignment: CDR1 MNHEY and CDR2 SVGAGI.

The chain combines TRBV20-1 with TRBJ2-7, with 8 nucleotides matching TRBD2. CDR3 length: 14 amino acids. V dropped 0 bases and J dropped 2; count of bases not matched to a gene: 3. Germline CDR1 DFQATT, CDR2 SNEGSKA (reference sequence). As DNA, the CDR3 is TGCAGTGCTAGAGATCCAGCGGGGGCCTACGAGCAGTACTTC. Protein product: CSARDPAGAYEQYF.

The chain is built from TRBV11-2 and TRBJ2-5; no definite D call. The CDR3 has 11 amino acids. CDR1 SGHAT and CDR2 FQNNGV come from the germline V gene. V lost 7 bases, J lost 5 bases, and 8 bases lay in between. CDR3: CASTPHETQYF. As DNA, the CDR3 is TGTGCCAGCACCCCGCACGAGACCCAGTACTTC.

This chain links TRBV7-3 with TRBJ2-3; the D gene is possibly TRBD1 (6 bases). The CDR3 totals 17 residues. The germline gives CDR1 SGHTA, CDR2 FQGTGA. The germline V and J ends were trimmed by 2 bases and 2 bases, with 17 bases remaining between them. DNA of the CDR3: TGTGCCAGCAGCTTAGGGGGCGGAATAACGTCCACAGATACGCAGTATTTT. Amino acid sequence: CASSLGGGITSTDTQYF. Variable domain in full (rest from reference TRBV7-3 and TRBJ2-3): GAGVSQTPSNKVTEKGKYVELRCDPISGHTALYWYRQSLGQGPEFLIYFQGTGAADDSGLPNDRFFAVRPEGSVSTLKIQRTERGDSAVYLCASSLGGGITSTDTQYFGPGTRLTVL.

In nucleotides, the CDR3 is TGTGCCAGCAGTGCCCTAGGAACTGGACAGACCATATATGGCTACACCTTC. This encodes CASSALGTGQTIYGYTF. J is TRBJ1-2 and V is TRBV6-2 or TRBV6-3; D possibly corresponds to TRBD1 (6 bases). The germline V gene encodes CDR1 MNHEY and CDR2 SVGEGT. Trimming shortened V by 5 bases and J by 5 bases, and 24 bases separated the two germline ends. The CDR3 consists of 17 residues.

This clonotype came up a few times. The gene calls are TRBV10-3 and TRBJ1-1, with 8 bases that match TRBD1. CDR1 and CDR2 (germline): ENHRY, SYGVKD. The CDR3 spans 15 residues. V gave up 6 bases and J gave up 4 bases; unmatched junction bases: 10. In DNA, the CDR3 is TGTGCCATCAGCCCTAGTGACAGGGGTACCACTGAAGCTTTCTTT. Amino acid sequence: CAISPSDRGTTEAFF.

The rearrangement uses TRBV7-2 and TRBJ2-3; 7 bases align to TRBD1. V lost 4 bases, J lost 3 bases, and 13 bases stayed unmatched. Germline CDR1 reads SGHTA; CDR2 reads FQGNSA. The CDR3 length is 17 residues. The CDR3 protein is CASSSIKGAIGTDTQYF. In DNA, the CDR3 is TGTGCCAGCAGCTCAATTAAGGGGGCGATAGGGACAGATACGCAGTATTTT.

This clonotype was detected only once. DNA of the CDR3: TGTGCCAGCAGCTTATCCGGGACCCCGAATTCACCCCTCCACTTT. This gives the protein CASSLSGTPNSPLHF. The J gene is TRBJ1-6, the V gene TRBV7-8; possible D gene TRBD1, 5 bases. From germline, CDR1 is SGHVS and CDR2 FQNEAQ. This CDR3 contains 15 residues. V lost 2 bases to trimming and J lost 7 bases, with 12 bases between them. The full variable domain, with the rest looked up from reference TRBV7-8 and TRBJ1-6, is GAGVSQSPRYKVAKRGQDVALRCDPISGHVSLFWYQQALGQGPEFLTYFQNEAQLDKSGLPSDRFFAERPEGSVSTLKIQRTQQEDSAVYLCASSLSGTPNSPLHFGNGTRLTVT.